Shown below are 27 T cell receptor beta chains from a single sample sequenced in a study of human T cells and chemical hapten exposure. MiXCR, applied by TCRdb to the RACE reads, yields one record per CDR3 protein. The table has a few hundred thousand distinct CDR3 sequences, around 6% seen once. Documented time point: patch test 2, 6 weeks after DPC sensitization. Specified treatment: therapeutic diphenylcyclopropenone sensitization with weekly scalp DPC. The starting material was whole blood, obtained in connection with sensitization to the hapten diphenylcyclopropenone (DPC). The receptors shown here come from a woman under 30 with alopecia areata. Some clones in this sample may be carry-over from other donors' samples.

The chain is built from TRBV5-1 and TRBJ1-2; D unresolved. Germline V gives CDR1 SGHRS, CDR2 YFSETQ. Trimming cost V 4 bases and J 3 bases, with 13 bases left between them. The CDR3 runs to 14 residues. CDR3 nucleotides: TGCGCCAGCAGCCTAACGACCGTCCACTATGGCTACACCTTC. Translating it yields CASSLTTVHYGYTF.

This clonotype was seen a handful of times. This chain links TRBV20-1 with TRBJ2-7; D remains unclear. Between the trimmed V and J ends, which lost 0 bases and 1 base, there was a span of 22 bases. The CDR3 totals 18 residues. CDR1 is DFQATT and CDR2 is SNEGSKA in the germline V gene (reference sequence). The CDR3 nucleotides are TGCAGTGCTAGAGATAAGGGAACAGAAATATGGTTTTCCTACGAGCAGTACTTC. Translation gives CSARDKGTEIWFSYEQYF.

The gene calls are TRBV4-1 and TRBJ2-3; the D is unclear. The V gene's germline CDR1 is MGHRA and CDR2 YSYEKL. Trimming shortened V by 0 bases and J by 6 bases, and 13 bases separated the two germline ends. The CDR3 consists of 15 residues. The CDR3 bases are TGCGCCAGCAGCCAAGATATGTCGCCGGGCGATACGCAGTATTTT. It translates to CASSQDMSPGDTQYF.

In this sample, this clonotype turned up a few times. V and J are TRBV19 and TRBJ2-5; no clear D. The germline CDR1 and CDR2 sequences are LNHDA and SQIVND (reference sequence). Deletions cut 5 bases from V and 1 base from J, with 11 bases between. The CDR3 length is 14 residues. CDR3 bases: TGTGCCAGTAGTGGAGACGGGCTCCAAGAGACCCAGTACTTC. This encodes CASSGDGLQETQYF.

This clonotype was found a few times. V usage is TRBV7-2 and J usage is TRBJ2-3; TRBD2 matches 10 bases. CDR1 and CDR2 (germline): SGHTA, FQGNSA. The CDR3 is 17 amino acids. V lost 4 bases to trimming and J lost 4 bases; unmatched junction nucleotides: 11. The CDR3 coding sequence is TGTGCCAGCAGCTCCCGACCTTCTAGCGGGGGTTCAGATACGCAGTATTTT. Residues: CASSSRPSSGGSDTQYF.

The chain is built from TRBV7-2 and TRBJ2-3; 7 positions match TRBD2. V lost 5 bases and J lost 1; bases outside the gene matches: 9. This CDR3 has 16 residues. Germline loops: CDR1 SGHTA, CDR2 FQGNSA. The DNA for the CDR3 is TGTGCCAGCAGCCGAGGAAGACTAGCCGGCACAGATACGCAGTATTTT. Its protein is CASSRGRLAGTDTQYF. Complete variable domain (other parts from reference TRBV7-2 and TRBJ2-3): GAGVSQSPSNKVTEKGKDVELRCDPISGHTALYWYRQSLGQGLEFLIYFQGNSAPDKSGLPSDRFSAERTGGSVSTLTIQRTQQEDSAVYLCASSRGRLAGTDTQYFGPGTRLTVL.

This clonotype has a handful of counts. The chain joins TRBV6-4 to TRBJ2-2, with unresolved D. There are 13 residues in the CDR3. Per germline, CDR1 MRHNA and CDR2 SNTAGT. V was pared by 3 bases and J by 5 bases, with 7 bases between. In nucleotides, the CDR3 is TGTGCCAGCAGTGAGCATGGGACCGGGGAGCTGTTTTTT. This codes for CASSEHGTGELFF.

This clonotype has a count of ten or more. The V gene is TRBV25-1, the J gene TRBJ1-2; TRBD1 matches 7 bases. V lost 4 bases, J lost 2 bases, and 4 bases stayed unmatched. This CDR3 is 14 amino acids long. Germline V CDR1 and CDR2: MGHDK, SYGVNS. The CDR3 spells CASSATGLNYGYTF. The DNA for the CDR3 is TGTGCCAGCAGTGCGACAGGGCTGAACTATGGCTACACCTTC.

This chain connects TRBV4-3 to TRBJ2-3; a possible D gene is TRBD2 (6 bases). Germline loops: CDR1 LGHNA, CDR2 YSLEER. Trimming left V 3 bases short and J 0 bases short, with 13 bases between. This CDR3 has 16 amino acids. CDR3 sequence reads: CASSQVRDFSTDTQYF. CDR3 bases: TGCGCCAGCAGCCAGGTTCGGGACTTTAGCACAGATACGCAGTATTTT.

The sample holds many counts of this clonotype. The chain has TRBV20-1 and TRBJ1-5; D is uncertain. The germline V and J ends were trimmed by 0 bases and 2 bases, with 8 bases remaining between them. CDR3 length: 14 amino acids. Germline loops: CDR1 DFQATT, CDR2 SNEGSKA (reference sequence). The CDR3 spells CSARDVGRNQPQHF. CDR3 sequence (DNA): TGCAGTGCTAGAGATGTGGGTCGCAATCAGCCCCAGCATTTT.

The V and J genes are TRBV6-1 and TRBJ1-4; the match to TRBD1 covers 7 bases. The germline CDR1 and CDR2 sequences are MNHNS and SASEGT. V was pared by 7 bases and J by 7 bases, with 12 bases of the junction left unmatched. This CDR3 is 15 amino acids long. The CDR3 DNA reads TGTGCCAGCACCTCCCAGGGGGGCGGTAGTGAAAAACTGTTTTTT. As protein: CASTSQGGGSEKLFF.

This clonotype was found a few times. V is TRBV28 and J is TRBJ2-7; 9 bases line up with TRBD1. Germline V gene sequence: CDR1 MDHEN, CDR2 SYDVKM. V shed 6 bases, J shed 2 bases, and the junction held 8 bases outside the gene matches. The CDR3 sequence is 15 residues long. CDR3 region: CASSGSGTGTYEQYF. The CDR3 nucleotides read TGTGCCAGCAGCGGATCCGGGACAGGGACCTACGAGCAGTACTTC.

This clonotype was detected many times. The chain carries TRBV5-1 and TRBJ2-1, with 8 nucleotides matching TRBD1. V lost 4 bases, J lost 7 bases, and 10 bases stayed unmatched. CDR1 and CDR2 (germline): SGHRS, YFSETQ. This CDR3 region has 15 residues. CDR3 sequence: CASSPGQGVLNEQFF. The CDR3 bases are TGCGCCAGCAGCCCTGGACAGGGCGTTTTGAATGAGCAGTTCTTC.

This clonotype was observed many times. J is TRBJ1-2 and V is TRBV10-3; 7 bases fit TRBD1. Trimming took 0 bases from V and 4 from J; bases not matched to a gene: 8. CDR1 is ENHRY and CDR2 is SYGVKD in the germline V gene. This CDR3 region has 16 residues. CDR3 amino acids: CAISESNRGVGYGYTF. The CDR3, as DNA: TGTGCCATCAGTGAGTCCAACAGGGGTGTCGGCTATGGCTACACCTTC.

This clonotype was seen a few times. V is TRBV5-1 and J is TRBJ2-5, with 8 positions matching TRBD1. The CDR3 runs to 14 residues. V was pared by 3 bases and J by 4 bases, with 5 bases of the junction left unmatched. Germline V gene lookup returns CDR1 SGHRS and CDR2 YFSETQ. This chain's CDR3 is CASSYGQGSETQYF. The CDR3 DNA sequence: TGCGCCAGCAGCTATGGACAGGGATCAGAGACCCAGTACTTC.

This clonotype has ten or more counts. The V call is TRBV20-1, the J call TRBJ2-3; D gene ambiguous. V was cut by 4 bases and J by 2 bases, with 7 bases left in between. The V gene's germline CDR1 is DFQATT and CDR2 SNEGSKA (reference sequence). This CDR3 has 12 amino acids. CDR3 nucleotide sequence: TGCAGTGCTAAGGAAAACACAGATACGCAGTATTTT. Protein: CSAKENTDTQYF.

This clonotype was observed at least ten times. This chain joins TRBV6-5 and TRBJ1-5, with D maybe TRBD1 (6 bases). V was shortened by 6 bases and J by 3 bases, with 21 bases between the two germline ends. CDR3 length: 17 amino acids. The V gene's germline CDR1 is MNHEY and CDR2 SVGAGI. The CDR3 bases are TGTGCCAGCAGCCCCGCTCTTGACCAGGGGTACAATCAGCCCCAGCATTTT. It encodes CASSPALDQGYNQPQHF.

The CDR3 nucleotides read TGTGCCAGCAGCCAAGCGGCAGATAGCAATCAGCCCCAGCATTTT. Protein: CASSQAADSNQPQHF. The V gene is TRBV3-1, the J gene TRBJ1-5, with D unresolved. V lost 1 base and J lost 0, with 7 bases in between. Germline values: CDR1 LGHDT, CDR2 YNNKEL (reference sequence). CDR3 length equals 15 residues.

This clonotype was counted at least ten times. In DNA, the CDR3 is TGTGCCAGCAGTAACAGGGGGTTGAATTCACCCCTCCACTTT. Its translation is CASSNRGLNSPLHF. The V call is TRBV25-1, the J call TRBJ1-6, with 8 bases fitting TRBD1. The CDR3 spans 14 residues. V lost 5 bases and J lost 7; bases outside the gene matches: 4. CDR1 and CDR2 from the germline V gene are MGHDK and SYGVNS.

The chain employs TRBV7-8 and TRBJ2-3, with 8 bases lining up with TRBD2. The V and J ends lost 5 bases and 0 bases, in that order; junction bases with no gene match: 7. Germline-derived CDR1 and CDR2 are SGHVS and FQNEAQ. The CDR3 has 16 residues. DNA of the CDR3: TGTGCCAGCAGCAAAAGAGGACTAGCTAGCACAGATACGCAGTATTTT. Its translation is CASSKRGLASTDTQYF.

In this sample, this clonotype turned up a few times. This chain connects TRBV6-1 to TRBJ1-5, with D possibly TRBD1 on 6 matching bases. The length of the CDR3 is 18 residues. Germline V gene data show CDR1 as MNHNS and CDR2 as SASEGT. Trimming removed 1 base at V and 0 bases at J, with 16 bases between. The CDR3 sequence is CASSEVETGEYSNQPQHF. CDR3 bases: TGTGCCAGCAGTGAAGTAGAGACAGGCGAGTATAGCAATCAGCCCCAGCATTTT.

Only a few counts were recorded for this clonotype. The chain has TRBV7-2 and TRBJ2-1; 7 positions match TRBD2. V was pared by 3 bases and J by 3 bases, with 2 bases of the junction left unmatched. CDR1 is SGHTA and CDR2 is FQGNSA in the germline V gene. The CDR3 is made up of 14 amino acids. For the CDR3, the DNA is TGTGCCAGCAGCTTGGGGGAGGGCTACAATGAGCAGTTCTTC. This sequence encodes CASSLGEGYNEQFF.

This clonotype has just a few counts. CDR3 loop: CASSPRLAGEAGDTQYF. The CDR3 region has the DNA TGTGCCAGCAGCCCACGACTAGCGGGGGAGGCTGGGGATACGCAGTATTTT. J is TRBJ2-3 and V is TRBV4-2; TRBD2 agrees at 12 bases. Germline V gene lookup returns CDR1 LGHNA and CDR2 YNFKEQ. Trimming took 4 bases from V and 6 from J; bases not matched to a gene: 11. The length of the CDR3 is 17 residues.

This clonotype was recorded many times. The chain employs TRBV28 and TRBJ1-2; 9 nucleotides agree with TRBD1. The germline V gene has CDR1 MDHEN and CDR2 SYDVKM. CDR3 size: 14 residues. The trim removed 6 bases at V and 8 bases at J, leaving 10 bases unmatched. CDR3 amino acids: CASSQQGANRGYTF. The CDR3 DNA is TGTGCCAGCAGCCAACAGGGGGCGAATCGAGGCTACACCTTC.

This clonotype has more than one count but fewer than ten. This chain joins TRBV6-6 and TRBJ2-3; 8 bases line up with TRBD2. V trimming: 6 bases; J trimming: 6 bases; junction bases outside the gene matches: 5. The CDR3 totals 13 residues. CDR1 and CDR2 from the germline V gene are MNHNY and SVGAGI (reference sequence). CDR3 region: CASRSGGVDTQYF. The CDR3 DNA is TGTGCCAGCAGGTCGGGGGGGGTGGATACGCAGTATTTT.

V gene TRBV5-6 combines with J gene TRBJ1-1, with 7 bases identical to TRBD1. The CDR3 runs 17 residues. The junction had 11 bases not matched to a gene; V was cut back by 0 bases and J by 3 bases. Germline CDR1 and CDR2: SGHDT and YYEEEE. The CDR3 DNA sequence: TGTGCCAGCAGCTTGGTCAGGGGGTTCTCGGAGGACACTGAAGCTTTCTTT. It specifies CASSLVRGFSEDTEAFF.

This clonotype appeared a few times. The genes are TRBV6-6 and TRBJ1-4; 7 nucleotides line up with TRBD1. This CDR3 comprises 14 residues. The V and J ends lost 5 bases and 8 bases, in that order; junction bases with no gene match: 8. The V gene's germline CDR1 is MNHNY and CDR2 SVGAGI (reference sequence). CDR3 nucleotides: TGTGCCAGCAGTACCGACAGGGTCGACGAAAAACTGTTTTTT. Its protein is CASSTDRVDEKLFF.